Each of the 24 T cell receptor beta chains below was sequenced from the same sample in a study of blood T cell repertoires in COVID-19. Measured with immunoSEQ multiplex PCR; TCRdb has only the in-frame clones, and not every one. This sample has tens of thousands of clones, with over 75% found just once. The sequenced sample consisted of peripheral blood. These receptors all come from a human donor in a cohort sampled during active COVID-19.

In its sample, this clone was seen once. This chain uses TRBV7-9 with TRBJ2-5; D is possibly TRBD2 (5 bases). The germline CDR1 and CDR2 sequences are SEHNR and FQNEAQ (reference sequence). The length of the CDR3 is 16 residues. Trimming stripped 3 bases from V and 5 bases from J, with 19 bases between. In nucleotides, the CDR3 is TGTGCCAGCAGCTTGGTCCTAGCCCCGGGTGAGGAGACCCAGTACTTC. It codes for CASSLVLAPGEETQYF.

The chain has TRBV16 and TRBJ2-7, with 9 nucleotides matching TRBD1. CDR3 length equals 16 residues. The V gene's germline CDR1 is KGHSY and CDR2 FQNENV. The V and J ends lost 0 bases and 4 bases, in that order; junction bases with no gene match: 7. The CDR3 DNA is TGTGCCAGCAGCCAATCGCACAGGGGGCAAACGTACGAGCAGTACTTC. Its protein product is CASSQSHRGQTYEQYF.

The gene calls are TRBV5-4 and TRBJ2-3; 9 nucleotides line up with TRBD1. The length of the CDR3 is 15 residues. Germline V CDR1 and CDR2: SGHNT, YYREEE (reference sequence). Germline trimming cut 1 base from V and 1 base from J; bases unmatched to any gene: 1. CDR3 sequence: CASSLRDRGTDTQYF. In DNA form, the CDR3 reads TGTGCCAGCAGCTTGAGGGACAGGGGCACAGATACGCAGTATTTT.

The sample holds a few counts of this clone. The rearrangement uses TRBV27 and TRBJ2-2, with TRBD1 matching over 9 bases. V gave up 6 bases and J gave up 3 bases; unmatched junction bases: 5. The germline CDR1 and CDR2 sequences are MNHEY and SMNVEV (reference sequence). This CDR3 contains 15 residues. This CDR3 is CASSGDRADTGELFF. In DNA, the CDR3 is TGTGCCAGCAGCGGGGACAGGGCGGACACCGGGGAGCTGTTTTTT.

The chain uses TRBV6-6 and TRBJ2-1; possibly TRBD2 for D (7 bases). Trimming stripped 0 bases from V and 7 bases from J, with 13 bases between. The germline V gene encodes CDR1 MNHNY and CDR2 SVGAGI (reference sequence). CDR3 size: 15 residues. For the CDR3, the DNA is TGTGCCAGCAGTTACTCGGGGGGGGCAGGGAATGAGCAGTTCTTC. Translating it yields CASSYSGGAGNEQFF.

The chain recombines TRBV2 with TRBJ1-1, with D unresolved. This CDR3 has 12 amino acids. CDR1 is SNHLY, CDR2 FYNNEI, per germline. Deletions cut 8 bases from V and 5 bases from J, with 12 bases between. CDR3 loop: CASSRRDTEAFF. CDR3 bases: TGTGCCAGCTCAAGGCGGGATACTGAAGCTTTCTTT.

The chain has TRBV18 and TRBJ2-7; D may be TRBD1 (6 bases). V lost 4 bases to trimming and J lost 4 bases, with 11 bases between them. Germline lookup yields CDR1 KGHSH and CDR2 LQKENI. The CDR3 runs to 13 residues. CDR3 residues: CASSLIGQYEQYF. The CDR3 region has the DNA TGTGCCAGCTCACTAATTGGACAGTACGAGCAGTACTTC.

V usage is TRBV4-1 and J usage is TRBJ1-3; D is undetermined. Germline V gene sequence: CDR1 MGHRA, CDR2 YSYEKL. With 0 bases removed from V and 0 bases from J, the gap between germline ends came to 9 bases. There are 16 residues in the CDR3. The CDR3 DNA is TGCGCCAGCAGCCAAGATTGGGCCAGCTCTGGAAACACCATATATTTT. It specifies CASSQDWASSGNTIYF.

The CDR3: CASSNGGGLVGVAKNIQYF. CDR3 DNA sequence: TGCGCCAGCAGCAACGGGGGGGGGCTTGTCGGGGTAGCCAAAAACATTCAGTACTTC. This chain links TRBV4-1 with TRBJ2-4; 8 bases are a match to TRBD2. V lost 5 bases, J lost 0 bases, and 15 bases stayed unmatched. The CDR3 totals 19 residues. CDR1 is MGHRA, CDR2 YSYEKL, per germline.

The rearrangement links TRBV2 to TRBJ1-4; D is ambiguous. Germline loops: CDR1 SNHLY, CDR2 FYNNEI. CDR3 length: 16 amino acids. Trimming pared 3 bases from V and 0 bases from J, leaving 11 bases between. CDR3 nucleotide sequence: TGTGCCAGCAGTGAGAGGACTGGAGCAACTAATGAAAAACTGTTTTTT. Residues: CASSERTGATNEKLFF.

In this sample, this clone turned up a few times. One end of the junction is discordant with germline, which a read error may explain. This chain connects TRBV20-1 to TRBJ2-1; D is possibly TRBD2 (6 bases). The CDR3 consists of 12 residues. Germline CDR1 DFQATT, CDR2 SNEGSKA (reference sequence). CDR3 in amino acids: CSASRVGAGFVF. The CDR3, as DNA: TGCAGTGCTAGTAGGGTCGGGGCGGGATTCGTCTTC.

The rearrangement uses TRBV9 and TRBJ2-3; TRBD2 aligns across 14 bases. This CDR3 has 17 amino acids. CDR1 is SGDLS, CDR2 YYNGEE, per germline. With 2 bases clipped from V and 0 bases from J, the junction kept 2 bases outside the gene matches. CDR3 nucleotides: TGTGCCAGCAGCGTGACTAGCGGGGGGGGGAGCACAGATACGCAGTATTTT. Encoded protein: CASSVTSGGGSTDTQYF.

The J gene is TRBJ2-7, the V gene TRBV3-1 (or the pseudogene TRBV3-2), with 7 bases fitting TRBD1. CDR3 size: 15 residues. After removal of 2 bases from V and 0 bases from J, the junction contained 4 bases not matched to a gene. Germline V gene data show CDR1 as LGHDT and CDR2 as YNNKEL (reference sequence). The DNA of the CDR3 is TGTGCCAGCAGCCAACAACCAGGGGGCTCCTACGAGCAGTACTTC. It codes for CASSQQPGGSYEQYF.

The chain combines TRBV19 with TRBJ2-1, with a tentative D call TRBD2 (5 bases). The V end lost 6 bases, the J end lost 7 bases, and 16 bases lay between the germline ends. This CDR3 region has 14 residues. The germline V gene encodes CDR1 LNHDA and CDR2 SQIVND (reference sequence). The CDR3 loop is CASSYNRETNEQFF. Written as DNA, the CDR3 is TGTGCCAGTAGCTACAACCGGGAAACAAATGAGCAGTTCTTC.

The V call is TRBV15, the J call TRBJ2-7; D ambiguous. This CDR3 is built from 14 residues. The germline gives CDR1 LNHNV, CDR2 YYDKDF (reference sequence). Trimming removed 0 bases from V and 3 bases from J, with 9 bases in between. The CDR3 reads CATSRDYSDYEQYF. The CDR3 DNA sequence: TGTGCCACCAGCAGAGATTACAGTGACTACGAGCAGTACTTC.

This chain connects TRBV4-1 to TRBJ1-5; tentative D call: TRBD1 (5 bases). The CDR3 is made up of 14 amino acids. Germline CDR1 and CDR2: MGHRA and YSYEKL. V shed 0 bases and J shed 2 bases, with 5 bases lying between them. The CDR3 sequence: CASSQEGRNQPQHF. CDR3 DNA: TGCGCCAGCAGCCAAGAGGGGCGCAATCAGCCCCAGCATTTT.

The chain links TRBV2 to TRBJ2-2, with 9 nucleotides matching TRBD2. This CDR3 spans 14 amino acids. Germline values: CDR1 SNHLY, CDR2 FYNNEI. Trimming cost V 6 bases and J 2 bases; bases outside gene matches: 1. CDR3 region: CASRRGGNTGELFF. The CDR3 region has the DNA TGTGCCAGCAGGCGGGGGGGCAACACCGGGGAGCTGTTTTTT.

CDR3 sequence (DNA): TGCGCCAGCGCCTGGGGGACAGGGTTCAGCGAGCAGTACTTC. It is translated as CASAWGTGFSEQYF. This rearrangement joins TRBV5-1 to TRBJ2-7; 9 bases match TRBD1. Trimming at V came to 7 bases and at J to 6 bases, leaving 11 bases not matched to a gene. CDR3 length: 14 amino acids. Germline V gene lookup returns CDR1 SGHRS and CDR2 YFSETQ.

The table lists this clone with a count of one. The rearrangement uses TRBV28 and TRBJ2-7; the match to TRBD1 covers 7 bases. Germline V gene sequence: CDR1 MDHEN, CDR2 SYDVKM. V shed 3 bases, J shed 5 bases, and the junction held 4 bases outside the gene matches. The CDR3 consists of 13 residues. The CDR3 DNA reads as TGTGCCAGCAGTTTGGGAGACAGGGACGAGCAGTACTTC. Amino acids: CASSLGDRDEQYF.

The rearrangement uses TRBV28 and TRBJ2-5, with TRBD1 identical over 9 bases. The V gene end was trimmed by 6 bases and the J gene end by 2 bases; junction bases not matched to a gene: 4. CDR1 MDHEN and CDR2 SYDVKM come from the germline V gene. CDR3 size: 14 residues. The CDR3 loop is CASSLDRGQETQYF. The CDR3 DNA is TGTGCCAGCAGCCTCGACAGGGGGCAAGAGACCCAGTACTTC.

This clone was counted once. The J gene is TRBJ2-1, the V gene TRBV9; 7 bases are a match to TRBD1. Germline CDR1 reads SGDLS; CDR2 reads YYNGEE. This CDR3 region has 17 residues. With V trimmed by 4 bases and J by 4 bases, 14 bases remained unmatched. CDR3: CASSPPGGYLGYNEQFF. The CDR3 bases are TGTGCCAGCAGCCCTCCAGGGGGATACTTGGGGTACAATGAGCAGTTCTTC.

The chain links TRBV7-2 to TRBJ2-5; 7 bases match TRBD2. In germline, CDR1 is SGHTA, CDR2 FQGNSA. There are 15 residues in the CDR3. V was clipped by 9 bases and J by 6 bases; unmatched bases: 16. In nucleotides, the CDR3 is TGTGCCAGTCGGCTGGGGGGGGGTACTGGGAAGACCCAGTACTTC. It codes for CASRLGGGTGKTQYF.

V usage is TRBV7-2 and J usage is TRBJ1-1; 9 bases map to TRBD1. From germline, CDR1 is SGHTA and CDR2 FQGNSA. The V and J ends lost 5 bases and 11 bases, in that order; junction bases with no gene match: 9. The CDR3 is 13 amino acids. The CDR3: CASSLTGGGKAFF. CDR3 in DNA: TGTGCCAGCAGCCTAACAGGGGGCGGGAAGGCTTTCTTT.

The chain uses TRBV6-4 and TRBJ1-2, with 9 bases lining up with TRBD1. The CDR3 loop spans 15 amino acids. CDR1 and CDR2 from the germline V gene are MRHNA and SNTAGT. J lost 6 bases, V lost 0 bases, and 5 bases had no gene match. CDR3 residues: CASSDSGQGWDGYTF. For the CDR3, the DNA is TGTGCCAGCAGTGACTCCGGACAGGGGTGGGATGGCTACACCTTC.